This is a list of T cell receptor beta chains from one sample in a study of blood T cell repertoires in COVID-19. Using immunoSEQ multiplex PCR, the repertoire was profiled, and TCRdb retains in-frame clones only, with some absent. The table includes some 80,000 clones, about 89% detected once. Input material: peripheral blood. The receptors here all came from a man aged 45-60 years with active or convalescent COVID-19. The CDR3 runs from the conserved cysteine through the conserved F or W. The D gene is left open where the match is weak. Clone size, where shown, is once, few, many, or a class for clones that have expanded.

D gene	V gene	J gene	clone size	CDR3 DNA	CDR3 protein
.	TRBV3-1/TRBV3-2	TRBJ1-3	.	TGTGCCAGCAGCCAAGCGCCCGTAGAGAGCTCTGGAAACACCATATATTTT	CASSQAPVESSGNTIYF
TRBD2	TRBV4-1	TRBJ2-3	.	TGCGCCAGCAGCCCCTGGCCGGGCGGGGGGGCCGGAAGCACAGATACGCAGTATTTT	CASSPWPGGGAGSTDTQYF
TRBD1	TRBV19	TRBJ1-1	.	TGTGCCAGTAGTATCCAGGGGGTGAACACTGAAGCTTTCTTT	CASSIQGVNTEAFF
.	TRBV23-1	TRBJ2-1	.	TGCGCCAGCAGTCCCTACCCGACCCCCTGGACTTACAATGAGCAGTTCTTC	CASSPYPTPWTYNEQFF
.	TRBV28	TRBJ1-5	.	TGTGCCAGCAACAGGCTTAGGCAGCCCCAGCATTTT	CASNRLRQPQHF
TRBD1	TRBV3-1/TRBV3-2	TRBJ2-1	.	TGTGCCAGCAGCACCCGGACAGGGGGCTTCAATGAGCAGTTCTTC	CASSTRTGGFNEQFF
.	TRBV7-2	TRBJ1-3	.	TGTGCCAGCAGCTCCGAAACAGGAATTGGAAACACCATATATTTT	CASSSETGIGNTIYF
.	TRBV29-1	TRBJ2-2	.	TGCAGCGTTGAATGGGGGGGCTTGAACACCGGGGAGCTGTTTTTT	CSVEWGGLNTGELFF
.	TRBV6-9	TRBJ1-5	.	TGTGCCAGCAGCTCTACCTTGATCCGGGAATGGGATCAGCCCCAGCATTTT	CASSSTLIREWDQPQHF
.	TRBV4-1	TRBJ2-2	.	TGCGGCAGTTCTCGTGGGACATCTAACACCGGGGAGCTGTTTTTT	CGSSRGTSNTGELFF
.	TRBV7-2	TRBJ2-2	.	TGTGCCAGCAGCTTACAGGGCCGGGGGACCGGGGAGCTGTTTTTT	CASSLQGRGTGELFF
TRBD2	TRBV7-2	TRBJ2-3	once	TGTGCCAGCAGTCCTAGCGGGGGCACAGATACGCAGTATTTT	CASSPSGGTDTQYF
TRBD1	TRBV19	TRBJ2-1	.	TGTGCCAGTAGTATAGACTTCTCTCGACAGGGAAACAATGAGCAGTTCTTC	CASSIDFSRQGNNEQFF
.	TRBV7-2	TRBJ2-1	.	TGTGCCAGCAGCTTTACAGGAGGGTCCTACAATGAGCAGTTCTTC	CASSFTGGSYNEQFF
.	TRBV12-3/TRBV12-4	TRBJ2-1	few	TGTGCCAGCAGTATGCAGGTGGACAATGAGCAGTTCTTC	CASSMQVDNEQFF
TRBD1	TRBV5-5	TRBJ2-3	once	TGTGCCAGCAGCTTGGCCGTCAGGGGGAGAACAGATACGCAGTATTTT	CASSLAVRGRTDTQYF
TRBD1	TRBV15	TRBJ1-1	.	TGTGCCACCAGCAGGACAGGGAAGGTCACTGAAGCTTTCTTT	CATSRTGKVTEAFF
TRBD2	TRBV13	TRBJ2-3	.	TGTGCCAGCAGCTACCCCGAGCGGGGGACAGATACGCAGTATTTT	CASSYPERGTDTQYF
.	TRBV28	TRBJ1-2	.	TGTGCCAGCATGGGAGGGGCCGGACTACATAATGGCTACACCTTC	CASMGGAGLHNGYTF